Listed here are 8 T cell receptor beta chains from one sample, sequenced in a study of cytomegalovirus exposure and HLA in healthy donors. Primers for the PCR totalled 60 Vbeta and 13 Jbeta. Method: immunoSEQ multiplex PCR; TCRdb's copy keeps in-frame clones and lacks some. The sample has 78,000 or so clones, around 60% seen once. Material for sequencing was PBMCs. These receptors came from a male donor in good health and CMV-seropositive.

This clone has more than one count but fewer than ten. This chain connects TRBV7-9 to TRBJ1-1, with unresolved D. This CDR3 contains 14 residues. Germline CDR1 is SEHNR and CDR2 is FQNEAQ (reference sequence). V shed 5 bases and J shed 4 bases, with 14 bases lying between them. The CDR3 protein is CASSPEFGFTEAFF. The CDR3 coding sequence is TGTGCCAGCAGCCCCGAGTTTGGTTTCACTGAAGCTTTCTTT.

The J gene is TRBJ1-2, the V gene TRBV11-2; 9 bases fit TRBD1. The CDR3 runs 15 residues. CDR1 is SGHAT, CDR2 FQNNGV, per germline. Trimming cost V 5 bases and J 8 bases; bases outside gene matches: 12. CDR3 DNA: TGTGCCAGCAGCCCCCTGACAGGGGGAGGCGGCGGCTACACCTTC. This codes for CASSPLTGGGGGYTF.

This clone was found a few times. This rearrangement joins TRBV7-2 to TRBJ2-7, with a possible D match to TRBD2 (6 bases). The V gene lost 1 base and the J gene lost 1 base, with 14 bases spanning the gap. The germline V gene encodes CDR1 SGHTA and CDR2 FQGNSA. The length of the CDR3 is 16 residues. CDR3: CASSLVAVISSYEQYF. Written as DNA, the CDR3 is TGTGCCAGCAGCTTAGTAGCGGTGATATCTTCCTACGAGCAGTACTTC.

V gene TRBV7-2 combines with J gene TRBJ2-2; 7 nucleotides match TRBD2. The CDR3 length is 14 residues. Germline V lookup: CDR1 SGHTA, CDR2 FQGNSA. V gave up 4 bases and J gave up 7 bases; unmatched junction bases: 6. The CDR3 loop reads CASSWEGRVGELFF. The CDR3 coding sequence is TGTGCCAGCAGCTGGGAGGGGCGCGTCGGGGAGCTGTTTTTT.

The gene calls are TRBV10-3 and TRBJ1-4, with a weak D call TRBD1 (6 bases). V was cut by 2 bases and J by 0 bases, with 10 bases left in between. This CDR3 is built from 16 residues. The V gene's germline CDR1 is ENHRY and CDR2 SYGVKD. In nucleotides, the CDR3 is TGTGCCATCAGTGAGACAGGGAGTGCAACTAATGAAAAACTGTTTTTT. Protein product: CAISETGSATNEKLFF.

The CDR3 loop is CASSPGALGEFF. The CDR3 DNA sequence: TGTGCCAGCAGCCCCGGCGCCCTCGGGGAGTTCTTC. This chain joins TRBV5-6 and TRBJ2-1; possible D gene TRBD2, 5 bases. V lost 4 bases and J lost 14, with 16 bases in between. The CDR3 has 12 residues. The germline V gene encodes CDR1 SGHDT and CDR2 YYEEEE.

The J gene is TRBJ2-7, the V gene TRBV7-9; D is unclear. The germline V gene has CDR1 SEHNR and CDR2 FQNEAQ (reference sequence). This CDR3 is built from 14 residues. Trimming left V 6 bases short and J 0 bases short, with 12 bases between. The CDR3 DNA follows: TGTGCCAGCAGTTCGCCTACAGCCTCCTACGAGCAGTACTTC. This codes for CASSSPTASYEQYF.

This chain uses TRBV5-1 with TRBJ2-7; a possible D gene is TRBD2 (5 bases). The CDR3 is 15 amino acids. V was pared by 4 bases and J by 6 bases, with 20 bases between. CDR1 is SGHRS and CDR2 is YFSETQ in the germline V gene. The CDR3 DNA follows: TGCGCCAGCAGCCAAGTTGGCCTACCCGCGGGCGAGCAGTACTTC. Protein product: CASSQVGLPAGEQYF.